The T cell receptor (beta chain) under discussion was sequenced for a study of shared clonotypes between healthy human individuals. As to this clone: What it recognizes is unknown.

Generated by immunoSEQ multiplex PCR, the TCRdb table keeps only in-frame clones and is missing some. The profile shows under 1,100,000 clones, about 75% of them singletons. Recent acute infections and vaccinations were absent in the healthy HIV-negative adult donors. Splitting the CD4+ cells yielded a CD45RA+ naive subset and a CD45RA-negative memory subset. The CDR3 contains 15 residues. CDR1 and CDR2 (germline): SGHNT, YYREEE (reference sequence). V was clipped by 0 bases and J by 7 bases; unmatched bases: 7. General study results and limits: Non-shared clonotypes had lower generation probabilities than those shared by all four donors.

The sequenced sample was memory CD4+ T cells sorted from blood. Subset indicated: CD45RA-negative fraction. This clonotype was obtained from a man aged 18-30 years in good health. V is TRBV5-4 and J is TRBJ2-1; 7 nucleotides line up with TRBD1. CDR3 region: CASSLGDRVTNEQFF. In nucleotides, the CDR3 is TGTGCCAGCAGCTTGGGTGACAGGGTAACGAATGAGCAGTTCTTC.